A selection of T cell receptor beta chains follows, all from one sample in a study of blood T cell repertoires in COVID-19. The data were produced by immunoSEQ multiplex PCR, yet TCRdb's version contains in-frame clones alone and is incomplete. The sample lists about 210,000 clones, about 83% occurring once. Sequenced: peripheral blood. Every receptor here comes from a woman aged 50 to 60 with active or convalescent COVID-19. The CDR3 runs from the conserved cysteine through the conserved F or W. The D gene is left open where the match is weak. A row's size may be missing; if present it is once, few, many or a size class.

TRBD1	TRBV7-2	TRBJ1-6	.	CASSLGAGQGSSYNSPLHF	TGTGCCAGCAGCTTAGGAGCCGGACAGGGGAGCTCCTATAATTCACCCCTCCACTTT
.	TRBV5-4	TRBJ1-1	.	CASSLAGGAPTEAFF	TGTGCCAGCAGCTTGGCCGGGGGGGCCCCCACTGAAGCTTTCTTT
TRBD2	TRBV3-1/TRBV3-2	TRBJ2-1	.	CASSHRTSGRNNEQFF	TGTGCCAGCAGCCATCGGACTAGCGGGAGAAATAATGAGCAGTTCTTC
.	TRBV9	TRBJ1-1	.	CASSVTDGQEAFF	TGTGCCAGCAGCGTTACCGACGGACAGGAAGCTTTCTTT
.	TRBV28	TRBJ1-1	.	CASSIRGSQKTEAFF	TGTGCCAGCAGTATCAGAGGTTCCCAAAAAACTGAAGCTTTCTTT
.	TRBV5-4	TRBJ2-5	.	CASSLGQIETQYF	TGTGCCAGCAGCTTGGGACAAATCGAGACCCAGTACTTC
TRBD2	TRBV6-5	TRBJ2-2	once	CAVKTGGHNTGELFF	TGTGCCGTTAAAACGGGGGGGCATAACACCGGGGAGCTGTTTTTT
.	TRBV6-5	TRBJ1-5	.	CASSPGSGQPQHF	TGTGCCAGCAGCCCAGGGTCAGGGCAGCCCCAGCATTTT
.	TRBV5-8	TRBJ2-1	.	CASINHFGRRGNEQFF	TGTGCCAGCATAAACCATTTTGGTCGGAGGGGCAATGAGCAGTTCTTC
TRBD2	TRBV6-1	TRBJ2-1	.	CASSGYLAASYNEQFF	TGTGCCAGCAGTGGATATCTAGCGGCGTCCTACAATGAGCAGTTCTTC
TRBD2	TRBV5-4	TRBJ2-5	.	CASSLGFRTSGVEETQYF	TGTGCCAGCAGCTTGGGTTTCCGGACTAGCGGGGTGGAAGAGACCCAGTACTTC
.	TRBV3-1/TRBV3-2	TRBJ1-2	.	CASSQDTRGYTF	TGTGCCAGCAGCCAAGATACGAGGGGCTACACCTTC
.	TRBV24-1	TRBJ1-4	.	CATSDPRGIGEKLFF	TGTGCCACCAGTGATCCCCGGGGGATAGGTGAAAAACTGTTTTTT
.	TRBV11-2	TRBJ1-2	few	CASSLVDGTGYTF	TGTGCCAGCAGCTTAGTCGATGGCACCGGCTACACCTTC
.	TRBV11-2	TRBJ1-6	once	CASSPKGDSPLHF	TGTGCCAGCAGCCCGAAGGGGGATTCACCCCTCCACTTT
.	TRBV28	TRBJ2-7	.	CASSFDGSVNEQYF	TGTGCCAGCAGTTTTGACGGGAGCGTCAACGAGCAGTACTTC
.	TRBV25-1	TRBJ1-3	.	CASSERDWNTIYF	TGTGCCAGCAGTGAAAGGGACTGGAACACCATATATTTT
.	TRBV6-6	TRBJ1-1	.	CASSPPNTEAFF	TGTGCCAGCAGTCCCCCTAACACTGAAGCTTTCTTT
.	TRBV28	TRBJ1-1	.	CASFTRSTEAFF	TGTGCCAGCTTCACCCGGAGCACTGAAGCTTTCTTT
.	TRBV5-4	TRBJ1-2	.	CASSLSRDYGYTF	TGTGCCAGCAGCTTAAGCAGGGACTATGGCTACACCTTC
TRBD2	TRBV6-5	TRBJ2-3	once	CASKTGAGGRDTQYF	TGTGCCAGCAAGACGGGAGCGGGGGGGCGAGATACGCAGTATTTT
TRBD1	TRBV24-1	TRBJ2-1	.	CATSDPGTGFNEQFF	TGTGCCACCAGTGATCCCGGGACAGGGTTCAATGAGCAGTTCTTC